This TCR beta chain was identified during a study of OX40 agonist ivuxolimab in advanced cancers. Study-wide context: Dose-escalation patients had hepatocellular carcinoma, melanoma, renal cell or head and neck cancer.

Study observations and caveats: It was not determined which antigens were specifically recognized by the peripheral T cells that had undergone clonal expansion. Among the nonresponders, some also had low normalized T-cell clonal expansion.

This clone appeared once. What it recognizes is unknown. Unmatched junction bases numbered 9, after V lost 6 bases and J lost 4 bases. From germline, CDR1 is SGHRS and CDR2 YFSETQ. The CDR3 contains 15 residues. People who had autoimmune disease history or systemic immunosuppression were excluded. Sequencing used immunoSEQ multiplex PCR; TCRdb keeps in-frame clones, though not all of them. The sample has 20,000 to 25,000 clones, approximately 82% seen once. This chain joins TRBV5-1 and TRBJ2-1; TRBD2 agrees at 8 bases. The sequencing used CD4+ or CD8+ T cells sorted from blood, collected in a trial of the OX40 agonist ivuxolimab. The receptor was isolated from an adult with an advanced solid tumor such as melanoma, head and neck, liver or kidney cancer. The CDR3 sequence is CASKRESSGYNEQFF. The CDR3 DNA is TGCGCCAGCAAAAGGGAGTCTAGCGGGTACAATGAGCAGTTCTTC. The whole variable domain, filled in from reference TRBV5-1 and TRBJ2-1, reads KAGVTQTPRYLIKTRGQQVTLSCSPISGHRSVSWYQQTPGQGLQFLFEYFSETQRNKGNFPGRFSGRQFSNSRSEMNVSTLELGDSALYLCASKRESSGYNEQFFGPGTRLTVL.